This is a list of T cell receptor beta chains from one sample in a study of T-cell memory formation after mild COVID-19. TCRdb re-called the 5' RACE reads through MiXCR, storing one row per CDR3 protein. The data hold just under 350,000 distinct CDR3 sequences, with about an eighth observed a single time. Sequencing used PBMCs or a T cell subset sorted from them (not recorded which). The receptor source for this set is a man younger than 35 who had mild COVID-19 (a few samples of this study predate the infection). Cell type and time point are not known. Both conserved end residues are part of each CDR3. Expanded clones get a size class; other rows say once, few or many, or leave the size out.

CDR3 protein,clone size,V gene
CASSQWQAPQPQHF,few,TRBV2
CASSVGGTRTTQYF,-,TRBV9
CASSPHGGTFALHF,-,TRBV6-1
CSARSTPVGTEAFF,-,TRBV20-1
CASSSQTGGKFF,many,TRBV5-1
CASSYRPRVVETEAFF,few,TRBV6-5
CASSDISGNQPQHF,-,TRBV2
CASSSSTLDTQYF,many,TRBV5-1
CASSRDRGQETQYF,many,TRBV7-2
CASSLGLAGALNEQFF,many,TRBV5-1
CASTTGRHRDTQYF,-,TRBV25-1
CASSRSVGEQYF,few,TRBV11-2
CASSFQDTQYF,many,TRBV12-3/TRBV12-4
CASSLPPQATYYGYTF,many,TRBV5-6
CSVEDPRAGVSRNIQYF,-,TRBV29-1
CASSPTGGRAGDEQFF,-,TRBV12-3/TRBV12-4
CAWSVQGADEQYF,few,TRBV30
CASRDRVGDTQYF,-,TRBV5-8
CATSRVGSGTEAFF,few,TRBV15
CSARVTGGAEQYF,few,TRBV20-1
CASSDLDRGIDEQFF,-,TRBV25-1
CASSQDTGPRWDGYTF,-,TRBV4-3
CASSAYGGGNAFF,many,TRBV9
CASSTMTGADTQYF,-,TRBV7-3
CASSVASGTYEQYF,-,TRBV9
CASSLFRGGLSATQYF,few,TRBV11-1
CSVRTSGSPDTQYF,few,TRBV29-1
CASSLESGFSNQPQHF,-,TRBV12-3/TRBV12-4
CASSSRGPQSNQPQHF,few,TRBV6-5
CASSQDRAGGINEQFF,few,TRBV4-3
CASSSIGNTIYF,few,TRBV6-2/TRBV6-3
CASSLTGPTDTQYF,-,TRBV28
CASSLRGATDTQYF,-,TRBV7-2
CASSLWESVMRIQYF,-,TRBV5-1
CASRLTRSKEKLFF,many,TRBV6-5
CASSRTRYTDTQYF,-,TRBV27
CSVGGAGAVLDNEQFF,-,TRBV29-1
CATSDGWGGDYNEQFF,many,TRBV24-1
CASSLEIAGAETQYF,few,TRBV7-9
CATTDTYNSPLHF,-,TRBV10-3
CASSYRRLGGSTDTQYF,-,TRBV6-5
CATSRHRATDTQYF,few,TRBV15
CASSPTPVYGYTF,-,TRBV5-1
CASSLDGAPYNEQFF,-,TRBV12-3/TRBV12-4
CATAIRDSWATDTQYF,many,TRBV6-1